The clone carrying this T cell receptor (beta chain) came up once. The data were taken from a study of identifying expanded T cells in peripheral blood. The V and J ends lost 5 bases and 3 bases, in that order; junction bases with no gene match: 11. Germline loops: CDR1 SGHRS, CDR2 YFSETQ. This CDR3 is 16 amino acids long. The assay was immunoSEQ multiplex PCR, and TCRdb's table has in-frame clones only and misses some. Of some 100,000 clones in the sample, approximately 89% are singletons; the top ten hold 5% to 6.5%. Healthy donors had no documented immune events, such as infections, while sampled. The specimen was blood. The clonotype comes from a person aged 18-69 years in good health. J is TRBJ2-7 and V is TRBV5-1, with 10 bases that match TRBD2. DNA of the CDR3: TGCGCCAGCAGACCACGGACTAGCGGACCAAACTACGAGCAGTACTTC. Encoded protein: CASRPRTSGPNYEQYF.